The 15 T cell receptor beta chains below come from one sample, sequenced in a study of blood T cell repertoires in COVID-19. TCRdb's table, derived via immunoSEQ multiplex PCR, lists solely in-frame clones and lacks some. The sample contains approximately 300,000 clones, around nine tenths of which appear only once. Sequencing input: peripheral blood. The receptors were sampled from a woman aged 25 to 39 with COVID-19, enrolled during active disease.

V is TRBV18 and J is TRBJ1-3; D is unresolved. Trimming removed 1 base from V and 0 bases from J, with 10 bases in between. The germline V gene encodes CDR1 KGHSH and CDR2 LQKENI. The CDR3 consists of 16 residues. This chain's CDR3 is CASSPQEGVSGNTIYF. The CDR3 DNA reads TGTGCCAGCTCACCACAGGAGGGTGTCTCTGGAAACACCATATATTTT.

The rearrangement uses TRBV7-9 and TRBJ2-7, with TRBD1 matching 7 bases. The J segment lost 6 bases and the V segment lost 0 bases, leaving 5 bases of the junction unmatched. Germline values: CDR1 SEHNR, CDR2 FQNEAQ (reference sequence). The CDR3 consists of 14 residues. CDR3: CASSLAGQFIEQYF. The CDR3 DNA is TGTGCCAGCAGCTTAGCGGGACAGTTTATCGAGCAGTACTTC.

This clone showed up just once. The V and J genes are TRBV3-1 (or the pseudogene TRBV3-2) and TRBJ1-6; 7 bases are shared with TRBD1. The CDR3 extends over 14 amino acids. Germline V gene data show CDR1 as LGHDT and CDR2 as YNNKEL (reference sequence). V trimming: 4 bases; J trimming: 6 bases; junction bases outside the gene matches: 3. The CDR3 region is CASSLGQFNSPLHF. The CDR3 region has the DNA TGTGCCAGCAGCCTGGGACAGTTTAATTCACCCCTCCACTTT.

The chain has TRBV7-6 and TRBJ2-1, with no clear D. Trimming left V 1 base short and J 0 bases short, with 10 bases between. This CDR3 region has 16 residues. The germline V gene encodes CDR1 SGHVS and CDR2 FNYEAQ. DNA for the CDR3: TGTGCCAGCAGCTTAGATAGCTCGGGCTCCTACAATGAGCAGTTCTTC. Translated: CASSLDSSGSYNEQFF.

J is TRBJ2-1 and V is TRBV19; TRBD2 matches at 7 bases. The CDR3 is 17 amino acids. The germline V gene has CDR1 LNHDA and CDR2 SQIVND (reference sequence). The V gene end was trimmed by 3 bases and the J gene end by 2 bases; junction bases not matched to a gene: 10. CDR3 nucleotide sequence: TGTGCCAGTAGTATTAGGGAGGTAGCGGGTACCTACAATGAGCAGTTCTTC. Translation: CASSIREVAGTYNEQFF.

CDR3 coding DNA: TGTGCCAGCAGCCCTCGACAGGGGGAGGTTGGCTACACCTTC. Translating it yields CASSPRQGEVGYTF. The rearrangement joins TRBV7-2 to TRBJ1-2, with 9 bases that match TRBD1. The ends lost 5 bases at V and 7 bases at J; junction bases unmatched: 8. The CDR3 is made up of 14 amino acids. The V gene's germline CDR1 is SGHTA and CDR2 FQGNSA.

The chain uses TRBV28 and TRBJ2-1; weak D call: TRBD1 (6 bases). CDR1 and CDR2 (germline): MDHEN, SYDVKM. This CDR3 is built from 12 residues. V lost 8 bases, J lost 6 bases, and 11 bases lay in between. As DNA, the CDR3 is TGTGCCAGCTTCCTCAGGGGCAATGAGCAGTTCTTC. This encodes CASFLRGNEQFF.

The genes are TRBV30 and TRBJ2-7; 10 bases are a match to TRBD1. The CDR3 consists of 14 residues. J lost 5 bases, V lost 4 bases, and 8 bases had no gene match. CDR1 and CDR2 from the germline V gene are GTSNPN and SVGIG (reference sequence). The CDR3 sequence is CAWTTGTGDDEQYF. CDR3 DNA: TGTGCCTGGACTACCGGGACAGGGGACGACGAGCAGTACTTC.

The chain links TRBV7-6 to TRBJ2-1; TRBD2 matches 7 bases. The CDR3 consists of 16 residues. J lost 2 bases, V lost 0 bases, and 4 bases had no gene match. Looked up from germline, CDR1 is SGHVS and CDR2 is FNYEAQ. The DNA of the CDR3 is TGTGCCAGCAGCTTAGCGCCTAGCGGAACCTACAATGAGCAGTTCTTC. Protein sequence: CASSLAPSGTYNEQFF.

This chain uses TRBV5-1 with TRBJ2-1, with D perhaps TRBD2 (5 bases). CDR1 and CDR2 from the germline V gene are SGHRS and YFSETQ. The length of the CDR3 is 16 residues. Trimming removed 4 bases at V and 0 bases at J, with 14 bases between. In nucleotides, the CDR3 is TGCGCCAGCAGCCTGGGCACCCGGGGCTCCTACAATGAGCAGTTCTTC. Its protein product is CASSLGTRGSYNEQFF.

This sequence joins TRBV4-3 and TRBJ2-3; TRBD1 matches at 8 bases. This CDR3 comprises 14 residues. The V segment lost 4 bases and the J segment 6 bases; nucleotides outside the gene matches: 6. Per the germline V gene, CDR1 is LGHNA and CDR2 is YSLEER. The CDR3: CASSPGQGVDTQYF. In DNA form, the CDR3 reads TGCGCCAGCAGCCCCGGACAGGGTGTTGATACGCAGTATTTT.

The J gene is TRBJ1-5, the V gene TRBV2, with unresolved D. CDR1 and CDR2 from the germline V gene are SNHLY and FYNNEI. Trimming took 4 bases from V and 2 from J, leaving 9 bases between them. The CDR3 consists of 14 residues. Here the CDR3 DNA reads TGTGCCAGCAGTGGAGTCAATGGCAATCAGCCCCAGCATTTT. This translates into CASSGVNGNQPQHF. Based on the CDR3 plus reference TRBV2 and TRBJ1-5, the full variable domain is EPEVTQTPSHQVTQMGQEVILRCVPISNHLYFYWYRQILGQKVEFLVSFYNNEISEKSEIFDDQFSVERPDGSNFTLKIRSTKLEDSAMYFCASSGVNGNQPQHFGDGTRLSIL.

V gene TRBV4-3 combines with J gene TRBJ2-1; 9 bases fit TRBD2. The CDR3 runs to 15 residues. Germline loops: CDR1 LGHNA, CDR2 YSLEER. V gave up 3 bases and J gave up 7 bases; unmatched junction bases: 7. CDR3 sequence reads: CASSHPGLARNEQFF. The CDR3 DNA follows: TGCGCCAGCAGCCACCCGGGACTAGCCCGGAATGAGCAGTTCTTC.

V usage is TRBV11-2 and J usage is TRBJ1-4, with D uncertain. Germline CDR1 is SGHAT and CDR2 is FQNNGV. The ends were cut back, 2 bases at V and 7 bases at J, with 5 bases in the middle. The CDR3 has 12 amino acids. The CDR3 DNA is TGTGCCAGCAGCTTAATTAGTGAAAAACTGTTTTTT. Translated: CASSLISEKLFF.

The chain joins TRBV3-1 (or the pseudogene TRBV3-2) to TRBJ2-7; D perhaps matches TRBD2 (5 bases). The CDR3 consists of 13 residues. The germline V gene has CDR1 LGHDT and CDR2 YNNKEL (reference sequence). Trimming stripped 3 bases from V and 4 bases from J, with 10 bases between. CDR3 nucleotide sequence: TGTGCCAGCAGCCAGAGAGGGATTTACGAGCAGTACTTC. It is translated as CASSQRGIYEQYF.